Sequencing of this T cell receptor beta chain was carried out in a study of blood T cell repertoires in COVID-19 (dated by TCRdb to about 2020). Study-wide context: The collaborator samples originated in the United States, Italy and Spain and spanned the acute and convalescent phases of COVID-19. The prospective study material was composed of cDNA or gDNA derived from T cells, B-cell-depleted T cells, or PBMCs. Subjects who had been exposed to COVID-19, were actively infected with it, or had recovered from it provided the deeply sampled blood TCRbeta repertoires that made up the dataset. The repertoires were made available in a free public database intended to serve as a resource for research on the immune response to SARS-CoV-2. The samples were drawn from the first 160 participants of the ongoing ImmuneRACE study and from some 1,300 subjects provided by 6 global collaborators. Nearly every sample came with metadata listing a de-identified subject ID, COVID-19 status, age in years and sex. HLA class I and class II types, where available, came from metadata supplied by the sample provider rather than from assay-based typing.

Whole blood was collected in K2EDTA tubes by collaborating institutions according to the institutions' own protocols. For TCRbeta analysis, collaborators shipped samples in one of three forms: frozen whole blood, isolated PBMCs, or DNA extracted from either of those sample types. The immunoSEQ Assay, a bias-controlled multiplex PCR, was used to amplify TCRbeta CDR3 regions from genomic DNA. The authors' pipeline ran thus. Nucleated cell counts per sample were estimated from amplification of reference gene primers within the assay. To quantify the absolute abundance of each unique TCRbeta CDR3 rearrangement, sequence reads were collapsed and filtered. For each sample, productive Simpson clonality was calculated as the square root of Simpson's diversity index over productive rearrangements. Sourced from immuneACCESS, this table was stored by TCRdb with only in-frame sequences that have V and J called. A share of the clones is absent; for the studies checked, an unresolved V gene accounts for under half, and the remainder has no known explanation. Clonal size and the V and J genes are those of that table, whereas D and trimming came from the DNA. This sample has roughly 63,000 clones in its table, and approximately 90% of those were observed once. The leading ten clones occupy around 1.5% of the sample.

From cysteine to phenylalanine, the CDR3 is 12 amino acids long. Of all the DNA, just the CDR3 is kept, 36 bases in frame from base 1. From a lookup of the germline V gene (reference sequence), CDR1 and CDR2 are LGHDT and YNNKEL. V lost 2 bases and J lost 9 bases; the stretch between them is 10 bases long. This clone has only one observation. Its antigen remains unidentified. Base-call qualities are not available, and no considerably larger clone is one nucleotide away. What the research found in general, with its limitations: Clinical and demographic metadata were provided uncurated, with the amount varying by source and participant.

The sequenced sample consisted of peripheral blood. The TCR comes from a man in his 60s with acute or convalescent COVID-19. The chain uses TRBV3-1 (or the pseudogene TRBV3-2) and TRBJ1-1; TRBD1 is possibly the D segment (6 matching bases). For the CDR3, the sequence is CASSQYRAKAFF. Read as DNA, the sequence is TGTGCCAGCAGCCAATACAGGGCAAAAGCTTTCTTT.